Presented here are 15 T cell receptor beta chains from one specimen sequenced in a study of OX40 agonist ivuxolimab in advanced cancers. This table comes from immunoSEQ multiplex PCR, and its TCRdb copy is limited to in-frame clones, with some not included. The profile shows about 46,000 clones, 75% to 95% of them singletons. The specimen comprised CD4+ or CD8+ T cells sorted from blood, sampled in a trial of the OX40 agonist ivuxolimab. The source is an adult with an advanced solid tumor such as melanoma, head and neck, liver or kidney cancer.

The rearrangement joins TRBV19 to TRBJ2-1, with 8 bases lining up with TRBD2. The CDR3 runs to 15 residues. Trimming removed 0 bases from V and 7 bases from J; junction bases left unmatched: 5. Germline values: CDR1 LNHDA, CDR2 SQIVND (reference sequence). The chain's CDR3 is CASSIDPGRGNEQFF. CDR3 sequence (DNA): TGTGCCAGTAGTATAGATCCCGGGAGGGGTAATGAGCAGTTCTTC. Drawing the rest from reference TRBV19 and TRBJ2-1, the complete variable domain is DGGITQSPKYLFRKEGQNVTLSCEQNLNHDAMYWYRQDPGQGLRLIYYSQIVNDFQKGDIAEGYSVSREKKESFPLTVTSAQKNPTAFYLCASSIDPGRGNEQFFGPGTRLTVL.

The chain is built from TRBV7-6 and TRBJ2-1, with D possibly called TRBD1 or TRBD2 (6 bases each). The V end was cut by 1 base, the J end by 0 bases, with 16 bases between. Germline CDR1 reads SGHVS; CDR2 reads FNYEAQ. The CDR3 covers 18 residues. As DNA, the CDR3 is TGTGCCAGCAGCTTAGATGGGGGCGGGGTGAGCTCCTACAATGAGCAGTTCTTC. Translated, it gives CASSLDGGGVSSYNEQFF.

Concerning this clone: One end of the junction varies from germline; a read error may be responsible. This chain uses TRBV5-6 with TRBJ1-4, with D unclear. The CDR3 loop spans 13 amino acids. Germline V lookup: CDR1 SGHDT, CDR2 YYEEEE. CDR3 loop: CASGLEAGEKLFF. The DNA of the CDR3 is TGTGCCAGCGGCTTAGAGGCTGGTGAAAAACTGTTTTTT. Supplemented by reference TRBV5-6 and TRBJ1-4, the full variable domain reads DAGVTQSPTHLIKTRGQQVTLRCSPKSGHDTVSWYQQALGQGPQFIFQYYEEEERQRGNFPDRFSGHQFPNYSSELNVNALLLGDSALYLCASGLEAGEKLFFGSGTQLSVL.

This clone has more than one count but fewer than ten. The CDR3 loop is CAISTDRGRDIDEKLFF. The DNA of the CDR3 is TGTGCCATCAGCACGGACAGGGGGCGCGATATTGATGAAAAACTGTTTTTT. The chain combines TRBV10-3 with TRBJ1-4, with 11 nucleotides matching TRBD1. Germline assignment: CDR1 ENHRY and CDR2 SYGVKD. V shed 6 bases and J 6 bases; nucleotides not matched to a gene: 12. The length of the CDR3 is 17 residues.

As DNA, the CDR3 is TGCGCCAGCAGCCAGGGACAGGGAGGGTACAATGAGCAGTTCTTC. Translating it yields CASSQGQGGYNEQFF. This chain uses TRBV4-3 with TRBJ2-1; 9 positions agree with TRBD1. V was clipped by 3 bases and J by 4 bases; unmatched bases: 4. CDR3 length: 15 residues. Germline loops: CDR1 LGHNA, CDR2 YSLEER.

The chain has TRBV30 and TRBJ2-1; TRBD2 aligns across 9 bases. Per germline, CDR1 GTSNPN and CDR2 SVGIG (reference sequence). Germline trimming cut 5 bases from V and 3 bases from J; bases unmatched to any gene: 11. This CDR3 is built from 16 residues. CDR3 amino acids: CAWGFVAGAFYNEQFF. The CDR3 DNA reads TGTGCCTGGGGATTCGTAGCGGGAGCTTTCTACAATGAGCAGTTCTTC. Filled out from reference TRBV30 and TRBJ2-1, the complete variable domain reads SQTIHQWPATLVQPVGSPLSLECTVEGTSNPNLYWYRQAAGRGLQLLFYSVGIGQISSEVPQNLSASRPQDRQFILSSKKLLLSDSGFYLCAWGFVAGAFYNEQFFGPGTRLTVL.

The V call is TRBV7-9, the J call TRBJ1-4; D not certain. Germline assignment: CDR1 SEHNR and CDR2 FQNEAQ (reference sequence). Trimming cost V 4 bases and J 8 bases, with 11 bases left between them. The CDR3 runs 13 residues. Written as DNA, the CDR3 is TGTGCCAGCAGCTCCGTCCCGGGGGAAAAACTGTTTTTT. Translating gives CASSSVPGEKLFF.

The rearrangement links TRBV27 to TRBJ2-1; no clear D. The CDR3 sequence is 11 residues long. The germline gives CDR1 MNHEY, CDR2 SMNVEV (reference sequence). V gave up 10 bases and J gave up 6 bases, with 10 bases separating them. For the CDR3, the DNA is TGTGCCACCTGGTCCGGCAATGAGCAGTTCTTC. It specifies CATWSGNEQFF.

The genes are TRBV9 and TRBJ1-4; D gene unclear. The CDR3 is 15 amino acids. V lost 3 bases, J lost 1 base, and 10 bases lay in between. Germline loops: CDR1 SGDLS, CDR2 YYNGEE. The CDR3: CASSARGVTNEKLFF. The DNA of the CDR3 is TGTGCCAGCAGCGCCCGTGGTGTAACTAATGAAAAACTGTTTTTT.

J is TRBJ2-4 and V is TRBV27; 7 nucleotides agree with TRBD2. This CDR3 is 15 amino acids long. Germline V gene data show CDR1 as MNHEY and CDR2 as SMNVEV (reference sequence). The V gene end was trimmed by 8 bases and the J gene end by 4 bases; junction bases not matched to a gene: 11. CDR3 sequence reads: CASRKGGMPKNIQYF. CDR3 in DNA: TGTGCCAGCCGAAAGGGAGGGATGCCTAAAAACATTCAGTACTTC.

The chain links TRBV4-1 to TRBJ1-1, with 8 bases lining up with TRBD1. The CDR3 totals 18 residues. From germline, CDR1 is MGHRA and CDR2 YSYEKL. The junction had 16 bases not matched to a gene; V was cut back by 3 bases and J by 4 bases. CDR3 bases: TGCGCCAGCAGCCATCATCGGACAGGGTCCCCCGAGGGCACTGAAGCTTTCTTT. Translation gives CASSHHRTGSPEGTEAFF.

The CDR3 reads CASTHITGPNTEAFF. The CDR3 nucleotides are TGTGCCAGCACCCATATAACCGGGCCGAACACTGAAGCTTTCTTT. J is TRBJ1-1 and V is TRBV7-9; no definite D call. Germline-derived CDR1 and CDR2 are SEHNR and FQNEAQ (reference sequence). The CDR3 consists of 15 residues. With 7 bases removed from V and 1 base from J, the gap between germline ends came to 16 bases.

The chain recombines TRBV29-1 with TRBJ2-1, with 7 bases aligning to TRBD1. In germline, CDR1 is SQVTM, CDR2 ANQGSEA. V shed 7 bases and J 3 bases; nucleotides not matched to a gene: 9. The CDR3 has 14 residues. CDR3 residues: CSATGQEYYNEQFF. CDR3 sequence (DNA): TGCAGCGCCACCGGACAGGAGTACTACAATGAGCAGTTCTTC.

J is TRBJ2-7 and V is TRBV5-6, with 10 bases aligning to TRBD2. The CDR3 extends over 15 amino acids. Germline assignment: CDR1 SGHDT and CDR2 YYEEEE. V lost 4 bases and J lost 6; bases outside the gene matches: 10. CDR3 loop: CASSPRGTSDSEQYF. The CDR3 DNA sequence: TGTGCCAGCAGCCCGCGTGGGACTAGCGATAGCGAGCAGTACTTC.

This chain joins TRBV27 and TRBJ2-3; no definite D call. In germline, CDR1 is MNHEY, CDR2 SMNVEV (reference sequence). The CDR3 totals 15 residues. V gave up 5 bases and J gave up 0 bases, with 12 bases separating them. The CDR3 region has the DNA TGTGCCAGCAGTCCTCTAGGGATTAGCACAGATACGCAGTATTTT. It codes for CASSPLGISTDTQYF.